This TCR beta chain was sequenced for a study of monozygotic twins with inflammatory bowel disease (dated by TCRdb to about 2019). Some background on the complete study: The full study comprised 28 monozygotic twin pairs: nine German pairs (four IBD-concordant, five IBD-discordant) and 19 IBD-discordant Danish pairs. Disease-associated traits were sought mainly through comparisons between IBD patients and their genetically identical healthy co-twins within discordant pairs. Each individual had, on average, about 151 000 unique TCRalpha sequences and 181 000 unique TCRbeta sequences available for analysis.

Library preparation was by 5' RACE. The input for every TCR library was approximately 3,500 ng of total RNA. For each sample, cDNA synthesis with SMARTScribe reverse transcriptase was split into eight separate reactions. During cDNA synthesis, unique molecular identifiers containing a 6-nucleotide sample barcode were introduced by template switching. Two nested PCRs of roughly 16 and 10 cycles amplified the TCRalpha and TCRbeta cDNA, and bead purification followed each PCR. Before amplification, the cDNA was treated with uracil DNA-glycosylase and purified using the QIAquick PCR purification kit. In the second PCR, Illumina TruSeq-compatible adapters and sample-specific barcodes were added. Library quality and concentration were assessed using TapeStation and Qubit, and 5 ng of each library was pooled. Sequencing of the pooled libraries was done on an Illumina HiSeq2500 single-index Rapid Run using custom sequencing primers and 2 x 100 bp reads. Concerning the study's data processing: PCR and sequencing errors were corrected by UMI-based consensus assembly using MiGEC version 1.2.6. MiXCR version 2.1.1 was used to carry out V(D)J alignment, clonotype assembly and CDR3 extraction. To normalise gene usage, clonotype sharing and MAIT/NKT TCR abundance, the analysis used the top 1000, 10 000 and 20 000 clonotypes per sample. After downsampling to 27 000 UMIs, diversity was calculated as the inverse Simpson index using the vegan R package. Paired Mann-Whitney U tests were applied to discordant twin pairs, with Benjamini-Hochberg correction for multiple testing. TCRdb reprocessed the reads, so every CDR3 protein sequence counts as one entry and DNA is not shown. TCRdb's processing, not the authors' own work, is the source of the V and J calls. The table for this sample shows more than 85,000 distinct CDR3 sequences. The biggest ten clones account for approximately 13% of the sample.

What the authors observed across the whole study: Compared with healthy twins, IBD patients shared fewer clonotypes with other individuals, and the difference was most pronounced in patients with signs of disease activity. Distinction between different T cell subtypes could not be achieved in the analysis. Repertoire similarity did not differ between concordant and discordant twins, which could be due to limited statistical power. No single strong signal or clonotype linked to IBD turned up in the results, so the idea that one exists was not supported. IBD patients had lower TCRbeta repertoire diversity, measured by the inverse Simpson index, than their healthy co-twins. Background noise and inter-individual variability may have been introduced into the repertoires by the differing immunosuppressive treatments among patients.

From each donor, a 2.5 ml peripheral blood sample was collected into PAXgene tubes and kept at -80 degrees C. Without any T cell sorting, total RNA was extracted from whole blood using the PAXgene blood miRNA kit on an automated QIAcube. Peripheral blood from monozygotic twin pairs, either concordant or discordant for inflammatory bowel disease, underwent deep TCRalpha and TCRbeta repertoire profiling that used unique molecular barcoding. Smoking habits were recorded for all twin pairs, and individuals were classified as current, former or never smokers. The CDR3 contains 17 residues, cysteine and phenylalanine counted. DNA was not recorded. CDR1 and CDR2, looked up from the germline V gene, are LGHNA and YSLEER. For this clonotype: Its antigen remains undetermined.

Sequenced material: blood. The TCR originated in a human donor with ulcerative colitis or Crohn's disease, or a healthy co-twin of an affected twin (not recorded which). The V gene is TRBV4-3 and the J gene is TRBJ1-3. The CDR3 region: CASSQVGGGLSGNTIYF.